Below are 15 T cell receptor beta chains sequenced from a single sample in a study of a mutant IDH1 vaccine in newly diagnosed glioma. TCRdb's copy holds only in-frame clones and misses some; the assay was immunoSEQ multiplex PCR. The sample records 25,000 to 40,000 clones, about 78% being singletons. This sample's time point: week 11, during vaccination. In every dose of vaccine, 300 ug of mutant IDH1 20-mer peptide was given alongside topical imiquimod. The antigens of these receptors remain unknown. This specimen consisted of PBMCs, obtained from a glioma patient whose treatment included an IDH1 peptide vaccine. The origin of the receptors is a man under 40 with glioma.

V gene TRBV10-3 combines with J gene TRBJ2-2; a possible D gene is TRBD1 (5 bases). V was cut by 3 bases and J by 0 bases, with 14 bases left in between. The germline V gene has CDR1 ENHRY and CDR2 SYGVKD. This CDR3 is 17 amino acids long. The CDR3 DNA follows: TGTGCCATCAGTGACCCGACAGATTCCGCGAACACCGGGGAGCTGTTTTTT. Protein product: CAISDPTDSANTGELFF.

The chain carries TRBV4-3 and TRBJ2-3; D unresolved. The CDR3 contains 16 residues. V was cut by 0 bases and J by 4 bases, with 14 bases left in between. Germline V gives CDR1 LGHNA, CDR2 YSLEER. In DNA form, the CDR3 reads TGCGCCAGCAGCCAAGATCGTGGCTCCTCCGCAGATACGCAGTATTTT. Translating gives CASSQDRGSSADTQYF.

In its sample, this clone was seen once. The CDR3 sequence: CASSVRGTDTQYF. The CDR3 region has the DNA TGTGCCAGCAGCGTCCGAGGCACAGATACGCAGTATTTT. This sequence joins TRBV9 and TRBJ2-3; D is unresolved. The germline CDR1 and CDR2 sequences are SGDLS and YYNGEE. This CDR3 is 13 amino acids long. Trimming left V 2 bases short and J 1 base short, with 5 bases between.

The genes are TRBV2 and TRBJ1-1, with D uncertain. Germline loops: CDR1 SNHLY, CDR2 FYNNEI. V was trimmed by 1 base and J by 5 bases, leaving 11 bases between them. The CDR3 consists of 14 residues. Here the CDR3 reads CASSEGTRRTEAFF. CDR3 DNA sequence: TGTGCCAGCAGTGAAGGGACGAGGAGGACTGAAGCTTTCTTT.

The chain uses TRBV7-2 and TRBJ2-5; D unclear. CDR1 SGHTA and CDR2 FQGNSA come from the germline V gene. Trimming pared 0 bases from V and 5 bases from J, leaving 4 bases between. The CDR3 is 12 residues long. The CDR3: CASSLAGETQYF. For the CDR3, the DNA is TGTGCCAGCAGCTTAGCTGGGGAGACCCAGTACTTC.

This clone was recorded only once. This rearrangement joins TRBV2 to TRBJ2-7; 8 bases are shared with TRBD1. There are 15 residues in the CDR3. Germline V CDR1 and CDR2: SNHLY, FYNNEI. The V gene end was trimmed by 0 bases and the J gene end by 6 bases; junction bases not matched to a gene: 7. This chain's CDR3 is CASSEAGTGFPEQYF. The CDR3 DNA sequence: TGTGCCAGCAGTGAAGCGGGGACAGGCTTCCCCGAGCAGTACTTC. The complete variable domain, with remaining parts taken from reference TRBV2 and TRBJ2-7, reads EPEVTQTPSHQVTQMGQEVILRCVPISNHLYFYWYRQILGQKVEFLVSFYNNEISEKSEIFDDQFSVERPDGSNFTLKIRSTKLEDSAMYFCASSEAGTGFPEQYFGPGTRLTVT.

The chain couples TRBV9 to TRBJ2-7, with 10 bases fitting TRBD1. This CDR3 region has 14 residues. V was pared by 4 bases and J by 3 bases, with 4 bases of the junction left unmatched. Germline loops: CDR1 SGDLS, CDR2 YYNGEE. The CDR3 spells CASSSRTGGYEQYF. In DNA form, the CDR3 reads TGTGCCAGCAGCTCCCGGACAGGGGGCTACGAGCAGTACTTC.

The chain has TRBV6-1 and TRBJ2-3; 7 bases map to TRBD1. Germline CDR1 and CDR2: MNHNS and SASEGT. V shed 5 bases and J 2 bases; nucleotides not matched to a gene: 7. This CDR3 region has 15 residues. CDR3 coding DNA: TGTGCCAGCAGTTCCCGGGACAGAGACACAGATACGCAGTATTTT. Protein product: CASSSRDRDTDTQYF.

The chain is built from TRBV5-4 and TRBJ1-3; D is undetermined. Trimming cost V 1 base and J 1 base, with 6 bases left between them. CDR3 length equals 14 residues. Looked up from germline, CDR1 is SGHNT and CDR2 is YYREEE (reference sequence). This CDR3 is CASSLKGSGNTIYF. In DNA, the CDR3 is TGTGCCAGCAGCTTGAAGGGATCTGGAAACACCATATATTTT.

J is TRBJ1-4 and V is TRBV5-8; 7 nucleotides agree with TRBD1. Germline V CDR1 and CDR2: SGHTS, YDEGEE. This CDR3 is built from 15 residues. J was trimmed by 9 bases and V by 4 bases; bases with no gene match: 12. The CDR3 coding sequence is TGTGCCAGCAGCCTGCCGACAGGGCTAAAGAAAAAACTGTTTTTT. Protein product: CASSLPTGLKKKLFF.

The chain links TRBV5-1 to TRBJ1-3; D is unresolved. Between the trimmed V and J ends, which lost 0 bases and 0 bases, there was a span of 10 bases. This CDR3 spans 16 amino acids. Germline values: CDR1 SGHRS, CDR2 YFSETQ. CDR3 residues: CASSLAQDNSGNTIYF. CDR3 in DNA: TGCGCCAGCAGCTTGGCCCAGGATAACTCTGGAAACACCATATATTTT. The complete variable domain, with remaining parts taken from reference TRBV5-1 and TRBJ1-3, reads KAGVTQTPRYLIKTRGQQVTLSCSPISGHRSVSWYQQTPGQGLQFLFEYFSETQRNKGNFPGRFSGRQFSNSRSEMNVSTLELGDSALYLCASSLAQDNSGNTIYFGEGSWLTVV.

V usage is TRBV5-4 and J usage is TRBJ1-1; 10 bases are a match to TRBD1. CDR3 length equals 15 residues. Trimming took 0 bases from V and 3 from J; bases not matched to a gene: 2. Germline V CDR1 and CDR2: SGHNT, YYREEE (reference sequence). The CDR3 DNA reads TGTGCCAGCAGCTTGGTGGGACAGGGGTACACTGAAGCTTTCTTT. Encoded protein: CASSLVGQGYTEAFF.

The genes are TRBV7-8 and TRBJ1-5; no firm D call. The CDR3 totals 15 residues. From germline, CDR1 is SGHVS and CDR2 FQNEAQ. Trimming stripped 0 bases from V and 3 bases from J, with 9 bases between. The CDR3 loop is CASSLASWNNQPQHF. The CDR3, as DNA: TGTGCCAGCAGCTTAGCGAGTTGGAACAATCAGCCCCAGCATTTT.

This rearrangement joins TRBV30 to TRBJ1-1; TRBD1 matches 8 bases. Germline CDR1 reads GTSNPN; CDR2 reads SVGIG (reference sequence). The CDR3 loop spans 15 amino acids. V trimming: 4 bases; J trimming: 5 bases; junction bases outside the gene matches: 12. The CDR3 loop is CAWTTILDRGTEAFF. The CDR3 DNA sequence: TGTGCCTGGACTACCATTCTCGACAGGGGAACTGAAGCTTTCTTT.

This clone is a singleton in its sample. CDR3 amino acids: CASSLPDQPQHF. The CDR3 DNA reads as TGTGCCAGCAGCTTGCCAGATCAGCCCCAGCATTTT. The chain links TRBV5-4 to TRBJ1-5; D is unresolved. The ends were cut back, 1 base at V and 5 bases at J, with 4 bases in the middle. The germline V gene encodes CDR1 SGHNT and CDR2 YYREEE (reference sequence). This CDR3 spans 12 amino acids.